This T cell receptor beta chain emerged from a study of OX40 agonist ivuxolimab in advanced cancers. The germline CDR1 and CDR2 sequences are MNHNS and SASEGT. This CDR3 has 14 amino acids. Trimming took off 7 bases at V and 0 bases at J, with 9 bases between the two ends. Only in-frame clones appear in the TCRdb table, and some are missing; sequencing was by immunoSEQ multiplex PCR. The profile shows about 110,000 clones, about nine tenths of them singletons. The sequences come from CD4+ or CD8+ T cells sorted from blood, collected in a trial of the OX40 agonist ivuxolimab. The receptor was isolated from an adult with an advanced solid tumor such as melanoma, head and neck, liver or kidney cancer. The chain uses TRBV6-1 and TRBJ1-4, with unresolved D. The DNA of the CDR3 is TGTGCCAGCATCGAACGACCAACTAATGAAAAACTGTTTTTT. It encodes CASIERPTNEKLFF.